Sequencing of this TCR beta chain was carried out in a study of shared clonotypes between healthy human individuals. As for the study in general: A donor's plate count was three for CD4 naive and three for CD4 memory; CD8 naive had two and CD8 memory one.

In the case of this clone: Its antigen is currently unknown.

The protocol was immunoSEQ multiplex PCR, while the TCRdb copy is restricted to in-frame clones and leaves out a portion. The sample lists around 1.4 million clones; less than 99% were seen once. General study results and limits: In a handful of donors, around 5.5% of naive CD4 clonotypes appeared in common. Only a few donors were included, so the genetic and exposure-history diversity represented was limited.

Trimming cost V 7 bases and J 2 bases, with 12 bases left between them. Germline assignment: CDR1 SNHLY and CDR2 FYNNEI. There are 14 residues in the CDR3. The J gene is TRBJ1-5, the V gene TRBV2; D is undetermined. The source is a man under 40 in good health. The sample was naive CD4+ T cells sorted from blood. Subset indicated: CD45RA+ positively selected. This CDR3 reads CASTRTAGNQPQHF. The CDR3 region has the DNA TGTGCCAGCACCCGAACGGCAGGCAATCAGCCCCAGCATTTT.